The TCR beta chain described here comes from a study of T cell repertoires in cytomegalovirus infection. Study overall: As its CMV epitopes, the study selected recently identified HLA-C-restricted and well-studied HLA-B-restricted targets. Study-wide results and caveats: Of the TCR beta families, the public ones yielded a cumulative frequency that identified carriers of CMV plus the relevant HLA. HLA-C-restricted, CMV-specific TCR beta clonotypes were dominant ex vivo.

The CDR3 has 14 amino acids. The ends were cut back, 1 base at V and 7 bases at J, with 11 bases in the middle. Germline V gene data show CDR1 as SGHTA and CDR2 as FQGNSA. Using its own MiXCR run on the reads, TCRdb lists one record per CDR3 protein. The sample includes some 920,000 distinct CDR3 sequences, around 31% seen only once; the top ten take roughly an eighth. Many counts were recorded for this clonotype. Its antigen is not known. The starting material was cultured CD8+ T cells from PBMCs, obtained from culture after CMV antigen stimulation. The V gene is TRBV7-2, the J gene TRBJ2-1, with D perhaps matching TRBD1 (6 bases). This TCR came from a human donor in good health (CMV status not recorded). Some clones in this sample may be carry-over from other donors' samples. CDR3: CASSLEGVWNEQFF. CDR3 nucleotide sequence: TGTGCCAGCAGCTTAGAGGGGGTTTGGAATGAGCAGTTCTTC.